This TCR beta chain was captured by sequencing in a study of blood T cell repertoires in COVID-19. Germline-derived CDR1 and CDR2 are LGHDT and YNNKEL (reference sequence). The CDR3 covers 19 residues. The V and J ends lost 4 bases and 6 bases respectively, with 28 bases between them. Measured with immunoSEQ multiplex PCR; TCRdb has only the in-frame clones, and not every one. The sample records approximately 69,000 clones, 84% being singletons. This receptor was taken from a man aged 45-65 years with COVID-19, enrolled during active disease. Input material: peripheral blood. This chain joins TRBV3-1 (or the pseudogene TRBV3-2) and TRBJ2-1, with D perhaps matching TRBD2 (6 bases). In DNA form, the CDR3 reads TGTGCCAGCAGCCCGCGACCCTACCTTGGAAGGGAGGTCAGCAATGAGCAGTTCTTC. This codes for CASSPRPYLGREVSNEQFF.